The 2 T cell receptor beta chains below were found in one sample sequenced in a study of radiotherapy plus CTLA-4 blockade in lung cancer. The assay was immunoSEQ multiplex PCR, and TCRdb's table has in-frame clones only and misses some. This sample has 50,000 or so clones, with roughly 84% found just once. This sample comprised peripheral blood, obtained from a patient treated with radiotherapy plus ipilimumab. These receptors all come from a human donor with non-small cell lung cancer who had a partial response to radiotherapy plus ipilimumab.

V usage is TRBV5-6 and J usage is TRBJ1-2; 8 nucleotides agree with TRBD1. CDR1 is SGHDT and CDR2 is YYEEEE in the germline V gene. The CDR3 consists of 16 residues. V was pared by 4 bases and J by 8 bases, with 16 bases of the junction left unmatched. The CDR3 sequence is CASSPHPLGQGRGYTF. CDR3 sequence (DNA): TGTGCCAGCAGCCCCCACCCACTAGGACAGGGCCGGGGCTACACCTTC.

The J gene is TRBJ2-7, the V gene TRBV7-3, with D tentatively TRBD1 (6 bases). The CDR3 loop spans 13 amino acids. Germline V gene data show CDR1 as SGHTA and CDR2 as FQGTGA. Trimming left V 5 bases short and J 6 bases short, with 14 bases between. CDR3 nucleotide sequence: TGTGCCAGCAGCGAAGTACAGGGCTCCGAGCAGTACTTC. This sequence encodes CASSEVQGSEQYF.